The 5 T cell receptor beta chains below all came from one sample that was sequenced in a study of blood T cells in healthy people across ages. For the second PCR, which ran for about 6 to 12 cycles, a sample-barcoded 5' primer and a J-beta primer mix were used. TCRdb re-called the 5' RACE reads with MiXCR, one entry per CDR3 protein. The sample has roughly 800,000 distinct CDR3 sequences; over 45% are singletons. Sequencing used blood. These receptors originate from a man aged 30 to 39 in good health.

The rearrangement links TRBV5-1 to TRBJ2-1, with D possibly being TRBD2 (5 bases). The germline V gene encodes CDR1 SGHRS and CDR2 YFSETQ. CDR3 size: 15 residues. The V end was cut by 0 bases, the J end by 3 bases, with 10 bases between. The CDR3 sequence: CASSLAGVGYNEQFF. In nucleotides, the CDR3 is TGCGCCAGCAGCTTGGCCGGGGTTGGCTACAATGAGCAGTTCTTC.

This clonotype showed up many times. V gene TRBV29-1 combines with J gene TRBJ2-6; no definite D call. Germline lookup yields CDR1 SQVTM and CDR2 ANQGSEA. There are 13 residues in the CDR3. Trimming removed 6 bases from V and 0 bases from J, with 6 bases in between. The CDR3 sequence: CSVQDSGANVLTF. CDR3 nucleotides: TGCAGCGTCCAGGACTCTGGGGCCAACGTCCTGACTTTC.

The rearrangement joins TRBV9 to TRBJ1-4; 8 nucleotides line up with TRBD1. The junction had 1 base not matched to a gene; V was cut back by 1 base and J by 5 bases. Germline loops: CDR1 SGDLS, CDR2 YYNGEE. There are 14 residues in the CDR3. The CDR3: CASSVTGGNEKLFF. The CDR3 DNA reads as TGTGCCAGCAGCGTAACAGGGGGAAATGAAAAACTGTTTTTT.

The chain joins TRBV6-5 to TRBJ1-2; 8 nucleotides line up with TRBD1. Germline assignment: CDR1 MNHEY and CDR2 SVGAGI. V gave up 0 bases and J gave up 8 bases; unmatched junction bases: 8. This CDR3 spans 15 amino acids. CDR3 DNA: TGTGCCAGCAGTTACTCCTGGACAGGGCCGGGCGGCTACACCTTC. Its translation: CASSYSWTGPGGYTF.

The genes are TRBV6-2 or TRBV6-3 and TRBJ2-3; 7 nucleotides line up with TRBD2. The junction had 5 bases not matched to a gene; V was cut back by 7 bases and J by 4 bases. Looked up from germline, CDR1 is MNHEY and CDR2 is SVGEGT. CDR3 length equals 13 residues. The CDR3 DNA reads as TGTGCCAGCACTGCGGGAGATCCAGATACGCAGTATTTT. Translation: CASTAGDPDTQYF.